A selection of T cell receptor beta chains follows, all from one sample in a study of CD8 T cells in Susac syndrome. TCRdb re-analysed the immunoSEQ multiplex PCR reads in MiXCR, keeping a single row per CDR3 protein. Among 170,000 or so distinct CDR3 sequences listed, 90% to 95% were seen once. Specimen: CD4+ T cells from PBMCs. These receptors all stem from a human donor with Susac syndrome. CDR3s include the opening cysteine and the closing phenylalanine or tryptophan. The order of the fields is V gene, D gene, clone size, J gene, CDR3 DNA, CDR3 protein. The D gene is left open where the match is weak. Expanded clones are given a class, and other clones once, few, many or no size at all.

v_call: TRBV9; d_call: .; clone_size: .; j_call: TRBJ1-2; cdr3_nt: TGTGCCAGCAGCCCTATCTTAGCTAACTATGGCTACACCTTC; cdr3_aa: CASSPILANYGYTF
v_call: TRBV20-1; d_call: TRBD1; clone_size: .; j_call: TRBJ2-7; cdr3_nt: TGCAGTGCTAATCAGGACAGGGTCTACGAGCAGTACTTC; cdr3_aa: CSANQDRVYEQYF
v_call: TRBV12-3/TRBV12-4; d_call: TRBD1; clone_size: .; j_call: TRBJ2-3; cdr3_nt: TGTGCCAGCAGTTTAGTCAGGGACAGGGGGCCGGCAGATACGCAGTATTTT; cdr3_aa: CASSLVRDRGPADTQYF
v_call: TRBV4-3; d_call: .; clone_size: .; j_call: TRBJ1-2; cdr3_nt: TGCGCCAGCAGCCAAGTTCCCCTAGATGGCTACACCTTC; cdr3_aa: CASSQVPLDGYTF
v_call: TRBV14; d_call: .; clone_size: once; j_call: TRBJ1-1; cdr3_nt: TGTGCCAGCAGCCAAAGAGCGGGCACTGAAGCTTTCTTT; cdr3_aa: CASSQRAGTEAFF
v_call: TRBV7-8; d_call: .; clone_size: .; j_call: TRBJ2-3; cdr3_nt: TGTGCCAGCAGCTTAGAGTTCGGGGGAGAGACGCAGTATTTT; cdr3_aa: CASSLEFGGETQYF
v_call: TRBV12-3/TRBV12-4; d_call: .; clone_size: .; j_call: TRBJ2-7; cdr3_nt: TGTGCCAGCAGTCGGACGCTTTCCTACGAGCAGTACTTC; cdr3_aa: CASSRTLSYEQYF
v_call: TRBV20-1; d_call: .; clone_size: few; j_call: TRBJ1-1; cdr3_nt: TGCAGTGCTAGTCCCGGGGGGACTGAAGCTTTCTTT; cdr3_aa: CSASPGGTEAFF
v_call: TRBV4-1; d_call: .; clone_size: .; j_call: TRBJ2-2; cdr3_nt: TGCGCCAGCAGCCCAGACGTGGGGCGGAACACCGGGGAGCTGTTTTTT; cdr3_aa: CASSPDVGRNTGELFF
v_call: TRBV20-1; d_call: .; clone_size: .; j_call: TRBJ2-3; cdr3_nt: TGCAGTGCGCGGGGCAGGGGCGGGGGCGGCACAGATACGCAGTATTTT; cdr3_aa: CSARGRGGGGTDTQYF
v_call: TRBV27; d_call: TRBD1; clone_size: .; j_call: TRBJ1-1; cdr3_nt: TGTGCCAGCAGTTTAAGGGCCCAGGGAGGGAGACAGGGGGCAGGGAGGAACACTGAAGCTTTCTTT; cdr3_aa: CASSLRAQGGRQGAGRNTEAFF
v_call: TRBV5-1; d_call: .; clone_size: .; j_call: TRBJ1-5; cdr3_nt: TGCGCCAGCAGTTTCGGCGGTCAGAGCAATCAGCCCCAGCATTTT; cdr3_aa: CASSFGGQSNQPQHF
v_call: TRBV12-3/TRBV12-4; d_call: .; clone_size: once; j_call: TRBJ2-6; cdr3_nt: TGTGCCAGCAGGTTCAGCCTCTCTGGGGCCAACGTCCTGACTTTC; cdr3_aa: CASRFSLSGANVLTF
v_call: TRBV5-4; d_call: .; clone_size: .; j_call: TRBJ1-2; cdr3_nt: TGTGCCAGCAGCTTGGAGGGTTCCAGAGGGTATGGCTACACCTTC; cdr3_aa: CASSLEGSRGYGYTF
v_call: TRBV12-3/TRBV12-4; d_call: .; clone_size: .; j_call: TRBJ1-2; cdr3_nt: TGTGCCAGCACCGGGGAGGGGAATCACTATGGCTACACCTTC; cdr3_aa: CASTGEGNHYGYTF
v_call: TRBV6-6; d_call: .; clone_size: .; j_call: TRBJ1-1; cdr3_nt: TGTGCCAGCAGCTACCCCGGACAGAACACTGAAGCTTTCTTT; cdr3_aa: CASSYPGQNTEAFF
v_call: TRBV2; d_call: .; clone_size: .; j_call: TRBJ2-4; cdr3_nt: TGTGCCAGCAGCAAGGACAGAACCAAAAACATTCAGTACTTC; cdr3_aa: CASSKDRTKNIQYF
v_call: TRBV24-1; d_call: TRBD2; clone_size: .; j_call: TRBJ2-5; cdr3_nt: TGTGCCACCAGTGAACTGACTAGCGGGCGAGAGACCCAGTACTTC; cdr3_aa: CATSELTSGRETQYF
v_call: TRBV7-9; d_call: TRBD2; clone_size: .; j_call: TRBJ2-5; cdr3_nt: TGTGCCAGCGGTTTCTTCGGGGGGGCAGGAGAGACCCAGTACTTC; cdr3_aa: CASGFFGGAGETQYF
v_call: TRBV12-3/TRBV12-4; d_call: TRBD1; clone_size: .; j_call: TRBJ1-5; cdr3_nt: TGTGCCAGCAGTGAACAGGGGGCAGTTCAGCCCCAGCATTTT; cdr3_aa: CASSEQGAVQPQHF
v_call: TRBV29-1; d_call: .; clone_size: once; j_call: TRBJ1-2; cdr3_nt: TGCAGCGATCAGAATGGCTACACCTTC; cdr3_aa: CSDQNGYTF
v_call: TRBV20-1; d_call: .; clone_size: once; j_call: TRBJ2-1; cdr3_nt: TGCAGTGCTCCGAGGGGGGGCCCGGACAATGAGCAGTTCTTC; cdr3_aa: CSAPRGGPDNEQFF
v_call: TRBV30; d_call: TRBD1; clone_size: .; j_call: TRBJ2-1; cdr3_nt: TGTGCCTGGACAGGGGGCGCCTACAATGAGCAGTTCTTC; cdr3_aa: CAWTGGAYNEQFF
v_call: TRBV3-1; d_call: .; clone_size: .; j_call: TRBJ2-7; cdr3_nt: TGTGCCAGCAGCCAAGTGCCAGCTTCCTACGAGCAGTACTTC; cdr3_aa: CASSQVPASYEQYF
v_call: TRBV7-9; d_call: TRBD2; clone_size: few; j_call: TRBJ2-2; cdr3_nt: TGTGCCAGCAGCGCTAGCGGGGGTGGCGGGGAGCTGTTTTTT; cdr3_aa: CASSASGGGGELFF
v_call: TRBV7-2; d_call: TRBD2; clone_size: .; j_call: TRBJ2-2; cdr3_nt: TGTGCCAGCAGCTTAGAATCGGGACTAGGTCGCGGGGAGCTGTTTTTT; cdr3_aa: CASSLESGLGRGELFF
v_call: TRBV6-5; d_call: TRBD1; clone_size: .; j_call: TRBJ1-2; cdr3_nt: TGTGCCAGCAGTTCTTACGGGGGGACAGGTGGCTACACCTTC; cdr3_aa: CASSSYGGTGGYTF
v_call: TRBV7-2; d_call: .; clone_size: .; j_call: TRBJ2-1; cdr3_nt: TGTGCCAGCAGCTTAGGCGGGGTGGTTTACAATGAGCAGTTCTTC; cdr3_aa: CASSLGGVVYNEQFF
v_call: TRBV2; d_call: .; clone_size: .; j_call: TRBJ1-1; cdr3_nt: TGTGCCAGCAGTGAAAGGGAGTTCGGCACTGAAGCTTTCTTT; cdr3_aa: CASSEREFGTEAFF
v_call: TRBV9; d_call: .; clone_size: .; j_call: TRBJ2-3; cdr3_nt: TGTGCCAGCAGCGTAGATGGCGGAGGCACAGATACGCAGTATTTT; cdr3_aa: CASSVDGGGTDTQYF
v_call: TRBV10-3; d_call: .; clone_size: .; j_call: TRBJ2-3; cdr3_nt: TGTGCCATCAGTGAGGACGGGGGTTCAGATACGCAGTATTTT; cdr3_aa: CAISEDGGSDTQYF
v_call: TRBV6-6; d_call: TRBD1; clone_size: .; j_call: TRBJ1-2; cdr3_nt: TGTGCCAGCATAGGACAGGGGGCGCTCGGCTATGGCTACACCTTC; cdr3_aa: CASIGQGALGYGYTF
v_call: TRBV2; d_call: .; clone_size: .; j_call: TRBJ2-3; cdr3_nt: TGTGCCAGCAGTGAATACCGGGACCCTTGGGATACGCAGTATTTT; cdr3_aa: CASSEYRDPWDTQYF
v_call: TRBV2; d_call: TRBD2; clone_size: .; j_call: TRBJ2-5; cdr3_nt: TGTGCCAGCAGGCCCCTAGCGGGGGGGCCTGAGACCCAGTACTTC; cdr3_aa: CASRPLAGGPETQYF
v_call: TRBV29-1; d_call: TRBD1; clone_size: .; j_call: TRBJ2-1; cdr3_nt: TGCAGCGTTGAGTGGGGGACAGGGGGCTCCTACAATGAGCAGTTCTTC; cdr3_aa: CSVEWGTGGSYNEQFF
v_call: TRBV5-6; d_call: TRBD1; clone_size: .; j_call: TRBJ1-2; cdr3_nt: TGTGCCAGCAGCTTGGAGGACAGGCCTGCCTATGGCTACACCTTC; cdr3_aa: CASSLEDRPAYGYTF
v_call: TRBV9; d_call: .; clone_size: .; j_call: TRBJ1-5; cdr3_nt: TGTGCCAGCAGCGTAAGTGCAAATAGCAATCAGCCCCAGCATTTT; cdr3_aa: CASSVSANSNQPQHF
v_call: TRBV6-2/TRBV6-3; d_call: TRBD1; clone_size: .; j_call: TRBJ1-5; cdr3_nt: TGTGCCAGCAGTTATACCGGACAGGGGAAGGAGCCCCAGCATTTT; cdr3_aa: CASSYTGQGKEPQHF
v_call: TRBV12-3/TRBV12-4; d_call: .; clone_size: once; j_call: TRBJ1-5; cdr3_nt: TGTGCCAGCAGTTTTCGAGGGAAGGGGCAGCCCCAGCATTTT; cdr3_aa: CASSFRGKGQPQHF
v_call: TRBV27; d_call: .; clone_size: .; j_call: TRBJ1-4; cdr3_nt: TGTGCCAGCACCTCGGTAGCAACTAATGAAAAACTGTTTTTT; cdr3_aa: CASTSVATNEKLFF
v_call: TRBV6-5; d_call: TRBD1; clone_size: .; j_call: TRBJ2-3; cdr3_nt: TGTGCCAGCAGTTATGACGGGACAGGGGGGACAGATACGCAGTATTTT; cdr3_aa: CASSYDGTGGTDTQYF
v_call: TRBV24-1; d_call: TRBD2; clone_size: once; j_call: TRBJ2-1; cdr3_nt: TGTGCCACCAGTGATCAGACTAGCGACTACAATGAGCAGTTCTTC; cdr3_aa: CATSDQTSDYNEQFF
v_call: TRBV20-1; d_call: TRBD2; clone_size: .; j_call: TRBJ2-3; cdr3_nt: TGCAGTGCTCGGACTAGCGCCACAGATACGCAGTATTTT; cdr3_aa: CSARTSATDTQYF
v_call: TRBV29-1; d_call: TRBD1; clone_size: .; j_call: TRBJ1-5; cdr3_nt: TGCAGCGTCCAGACCGGGACAGGGGGCGGCAATCAGCCCCAGCATTTT; cdr3_aa: CSVQTGTGGGNQPQHF
v_call: TRBV19; d_call: TRBD1; clone_size: .; j_call: TRBJ2-7; cdr3_nt: TGTGCCAGTAGTATGGGACAGCCCTACGAGCAGTACTTC; cdr3_aa: CASSMGQPYEQYF
v_call: TRBV30; d_call: TRBD1; clone_size: .; j_call: TRBJ1-3; cdr3_nt: TGTGCCTGGGGAGACAGGGTCTCTGGAAACACCATATATTTT; cdr3_aa: CAWGDRVSGNTIYF
v_call: TRBV7-8; d_call: TRBD2; clone_size: .; j_call: TRBJ2-5; cdr3_nt: TGTGCCAGCAGCCGATCTAGCGGGGGGAGGTTCCAAGAGACCCAGTACTTC; cdr3_aa: CASSRSSGGRFQETQYF
v_call: TRBV29-1; d_call: .; clone_size: .; j_call: TRBJ1-2; cdr3_nt: TGCAGCGTTGAGCAGCCACATAAGGGCCCTAACTATGGCTACACCTTC; cdr3_aa: CSVEQPHKGPNYGYTF
v_call: TRBV12-3/TRBV12-4; d_call: TRBD1; clone_size: .; j_call: TRBJ1-6; cdr3_nt: TGTGCCAGCAGTGCCGGGACAGGGTTGGGATCACCCCTCCACTTT; cdr3_aa: CASSAGTGLGSPLHF
v_call: TRBV20-1; d_call: .; clone_size: .; j_call: TRBJ1-4; cdr3_nt: TGCAGTGTACCAGACTCGAGTAATGAAAAACTGTTTTTT; cdr3_aa: CSVPDSSNEKLFF
v_call: TRBV12-3/TRBV12-4; d_call: .; clone_size: .; j_call: TRBJ1-2; cdr3_nt: TGTGCCAGCAGTTTAGCATATGGCTACACCTTC; cdr3_aa: CASSLAYGYTF
v_call: TRBV19; d_call: TRBD1; clone_size: .; j_call: TRBJ1-2; cdr3_nt: TGTGCCAGTAGTATCGTCGGGGCTATCGGGACAGACCTATTCCAGGGCTACACCTTC; cdr3_aa: CASSIVGAIGTDLFQGYTF
v_call: TRBV11-2; d_call: .; clone_size: .; j_call: TRBJ2-1; cdr3_nt: TGTGCCAGCAGCCTGTCGGACAGCTCCTACAATGAGCAGTTCTTC; cdr3_aa: CASSLSDSSYNEQFF
v_call: TRBV2; d_call: TRBD1; clone_size: .; j_call: TRBJ2-6; cdr3_nt: TGTGCCAGCACTCCGGGACAGGGCTCTGGGGCCAACGTCCTGACTTTC; cdr3_aa: CASTPGQGSGANVLTF
v_call: TRBV2; d_call: TRBD2; clone_size: .; j_call: TRBJ2-5; cdr3_nt: TGTGCCAGCAGTGGCCGTGGGACTAGCCAAGAGACCCAGTACTTC; cdr3_aa: CASSGRGTSQETQYF